This T cell receptor (beta chain) was sequenced in a study of cytomegalovirus exposure and HLA in healthy donors. Notes on the study in general: The finding came from a later analysis; first-cohort TCR clusters tended to co-occur in the 120 or so validation repertoires.

Sequencing was performed with immunoSEQ multiplex PCR; in TCRdb, only in-frame clones are kept and a portion is missing. The repertoire consists of about 47,000 clones, with about 94% occurring once and the leading ten covering approximately 5.4%. This CDR3 has 20 residues. After removal of 6 bases from V and 0 bases from J, the junction contained 17 bases not matched to a gene. Germline CDR1 reads ENHRY; CDR2 reads SYGVKD. A word on this clone: Its antigen remains unknown.

The receptor comes from a man younger than 30 in good health and CMV-seronegative. V usage is TRBV10-3 and J usage is TRBJ1-3, with 10 bases lining up with TRBD1. Specimen: PBMCs. This CDR3 is CAISPVGPGTGVPSGNTIYF. The CDR3 DNA follows: TGTGCCATCAGCCCGGTTGGTCCCGGGACAGGGGTCCCCTCTGGAAACACCATATATTTT.